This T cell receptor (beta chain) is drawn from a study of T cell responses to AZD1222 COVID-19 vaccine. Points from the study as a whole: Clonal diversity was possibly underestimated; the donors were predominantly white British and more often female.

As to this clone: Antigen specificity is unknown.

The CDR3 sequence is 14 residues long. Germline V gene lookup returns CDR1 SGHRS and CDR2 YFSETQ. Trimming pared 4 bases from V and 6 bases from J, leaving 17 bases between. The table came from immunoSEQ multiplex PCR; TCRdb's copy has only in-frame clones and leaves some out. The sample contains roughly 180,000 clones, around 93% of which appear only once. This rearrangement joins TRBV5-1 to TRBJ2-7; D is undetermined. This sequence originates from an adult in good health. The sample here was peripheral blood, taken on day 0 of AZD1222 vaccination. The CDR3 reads CASSPRTGPGEQYF. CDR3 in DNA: TGCGCCAGCAGCCCCAGGACGGGCCCGGGCGAGCAGTACTTC.